The clone carrying this TCR beta chain was detected many times. Arm-PCR of CDR3 regions and iRepertoire HTBI primers were the basis on which TCR beta libraries were built. TCRdb re-analysed the multiplex PCR reads in MiXCR, keeping a single row per CDR3 protein. The sample consists of 600,000 to 650,000 distinct CDR3 sequences, approximately 15% of them appearing once. The V end was cut by 6 bases, the J end by 2 bases, with 15 bases between. The CDR3 sequence is 15 residues long. The sample is drawn from a study of regulatory T cells in long-lasting Graves disease. Stated time point: newly diagnosed GD, antithyroid drugs for less than 3 months. PBMC RNA was the source of the TCR library. This sample was also put to use in a study of T cells in Graves' hyperthyroidism and ophthalmopathy.

This chain uses TRBV12-3 or TRBV12-4 with TRBJ2-3; no clear D. The specimen was peripheral blood mononuclear cells (PBMCs), collected at new diagnosis, from a patient treated with antithyroid drugs. The sequence came from a woman aged 25 to 39 with Graves disease. The chain's CDR3 is CASSPGSLLTDTQYF. The CDR3 DNA follows: TGTGCCAGCAGCCCAGGCAGCCTACTCACAGATACGCAGTATTTT.